This T cell receptor beta chain was identified in a study of CD8+ T cells in alopecia areata. This clone appeared a single time. RNA was extracted and reverse transcribed into cDNA as the sequencing template. The table came from immunoSEQ multiplex PCR; TCRdb's copy has only in-frame clones and leaves some out. The table includes 130,000 or so clones, about 88% detected once. V lost 5 bases to trimming and J lost 1 base, with 12 bases between them. CDR1 and CDR2 (germline): SEHNR, FQNEAQ (reference sequence). The CDR3 length is 14 residues. Treatment defined: oral pan-JAK inhibitor, 5-10 mg twice daily.

This clonotype was obtained from a human donor with alopecia areata. Sequencing was performed on CD8+ T cells sorted from blood, taken at week 4, from a patient treated with tofacitinib. This rearrangement joins TRBV7-9 to TRBJ2-7; tentatively, D is TRBD1 (6 bases). The chain's CDR3 is CASSPEDSSYEQYF. CDR3 bases: TGTGCCAGCAGCCCGGAGGACAGTTCCTACGAGCAGTACTTC.